Given below is one T cell receptor (beta chain) in context. These data are taken from a study of blood T cell repertoires in COVID-19. Study-level information: Sources were T cells, B-cell-depleted T cells, or PBMCs; the material itself was cDNA or gDNA.

The CDR3 has 13 residues. CDR1 is MNHEY and CDR2 is SVGAGI in the germline V gene. Trimming left V 5 bases short and J 8 bases short, with 15 bases between. This table comes from immunoSEQ multiplex PCR, and its TCRdb copy is limited to in-frame clones, with some not included. The sample includes hundreds of thousands of clones, just under 90% seen only once; the top ten take less than 0.9%. A COVID-19 case was met by exposed participants within 2 weeks before study entry. The sequenced material came from PBMCs or T cells enriched from blood (not recorded which). This chain links TRBV6-5 with TRBJ1-2; D not certain. This TCR came from a man over 45 who had been exposed to COVID-19. The CDR3 coding sequence is TGTGCCAGCAGTACGAGGTCCGTCGTCGGCTACACCTTC. Residues: CASSTRSVVGYTF.